One sample yielded the 21 T cell receptor beta chains listed below, sequenced in a study of beta chain features in type 1 diabetes. The authors reverse transcribed all of the isolated RNA, so sequencing captured expressed TCRB transcripts. Only in-frame clones appear in the TCRdb table, and some are missing; sequencing was by immunoSEQ multiplex PCR. The sample includes around 250,000 clones, 13% to 15% of them seen just once. Sequencing input: naive CD4+ T cells from blood. These receptors were obtained from a woman aged 40 to 49 in good health.

This sequence joins TRBV6-5 and TRBJ1-2; D perhaps matches TRBD1 (6 bases). Between the trimmed V and J ends, which lost 2 bases and 5 bases, there was a span of 12 bases. Germline V gene sequence: CDR1 MNHEY, CDR2 SVGAGI. The CDR3 is 14 amino acids. CDR3 nucleotide sequence: TGTGCCAGCAGTTACGCATCAGGGGCTTATGGCTACACCTTC. Encoded protein: CASSYASGAYGYTF.

This clone was seen more than once but under ten times. V and J are TRBV19 and TRBJ2-3; D is unclear. The V and J ends lost 6 bases and 4 bases respectively, with 14 bases between them. Per the germline V gene, CDR1 is LNHDA and CDR2 is SQIVND (reference sequence). This CDR3 contains 14 residues. The CDR3 is CASRDSWASDTQYF. CDR3 coding DNA: TGTGCCAGTAGGGATTCGTGGGCCTCAGATACGCAGTATTTT.

The chain employs TRBV7-9 and TRBJ1-2; D perhaps matches TRBD1 (5 bases). Germline CDR1 and CDR2: SEHNR and FQNEAQ (reference sequence). This CDR3 region has 15 residues. V shed 5 bases and J shed 3 bases, with 16 bases lying between them. Written as DNA, the CDR3 is TGTGCCAGCAGCCCCCGACAGTACCAGGACTATGGCTACACCTTC. The encoded protein is CASSPRQYQDYGYTF.

DNA for the CDR3: TGTGCCAGCAGCTTGGTACAGGGGGCGCGGTACACCGGGGAGCTGTTTTTT. Translated, it gives CASSLVQGARYTGELFF. V and J are TRBV5-4 and TRBJ2-2; TRBD1 aligns across 9 bases. J lost 3 bases, V lost 0 bases, and 6 bases had no gene match. The germline V gene encodes CDR1 SGHNT and CDR2 YYREEE (reference sequence). The CDR3 sequence is 17 residues long.

This clone has only a few counts. The chain carries TRBV6-1 and TRBJ1-2, with D perhaps matching TRBD1 (6 bases). The CDR3 extends over 13 amino acids. Germline V gene sequence: CDR1 MNHNS, CDR2 SASEGT. The ends were cut back, 7 bases at V and 4 bases at J, with 13 bases in the middle. The CDR3 loop reads CASTRLGGYGYTF. DNA of the CDR3: TGTGCCAGCACCCGCCTAGGGGGCTATGGCTACACCTTC.

This clone was detected a few times. In nucleotides, the CDR3 is TGCGCCAGCAGATCGACAGTTTCTGGAAACACCATATATTTT. Its translation: CASRSTVSGNTIYF. The rearrangement links TRBV5-1 to TRBJ1-3; maybe TRBD1 (5 bases). The CDR3 is made up of 14 amino acids. Trimming removed 5 bases at V and 1 base at J, with 10 bases between. Germline loops: CDR1 SGHRS, CDR2 YFSETQ.

The CDR3 here is CASSVGLVVSGELFF. DNA of the CDR3: TGTGCCAGCAGTGTAGGACTAGTGGTGAGCGGGGAGCTGTTTTTT. V and J are TRBV6-1 and TRBJ2-2, with TRBD2 identical over 7 bases. The CDR3 length is 15 residues. After removal of 4 bases from V and 7 bases from J, the junction contained 9 bases not matched to a gene. Per the germline V gene, CDR1 is MNHNS and CDR2 is SASEGT.

The chain uses TRBV5-1 and TRBJ1-1, with a tentative D call TRBD1 (5 bases). Germline loops: CDR1 SGHRS, CDR2 YFSETQ. Deletions cut 4 bases from V and 7 bases from J, with 17 bases between. This CDR3 spans 14 amino acids. The CDR3 here is CASSPGVREGEAFF. CDR3 DNA: TGCGCCAGCAGCCCGGGGGTCAGGGAGGGTGAAGCTTTCTTT.

This clone was observed a few times. CDR3 sequence (DNA): TGTGCCAGCAGCCCTGGCCAGGGACAGGGGTATGGCTACACCTTC. Translation gives CASSPGQGQGYGYTF. This rearrangement joins TRBV7-2 to TRBJ1-2; 10 bases align to TRBD1. CDR1 and CDR2 from the germline V gene are SGHTA and FQGNSA. The CDR3 spans 15 residues. Trimming at V came to 5 bases and at J to 5 bases, leaving 8 bases not matched to a gene.

In this sample, this clone turned up a few times. The chain uses TRBV7-8 and TRBJ2-7, with TRBD1 matching 8 bases. This CDR3 comprises 14 residues. V was pared by 5 bases and J by 2 bases, with 5 bases of the junction left unmatched. Germline values: CDR1 SGHVS, CDR2 FQNEAQ. The CDR3 DNA reads TGTGCCAGCAGCCCTACGACAGGGGCCTACGAGCAGTACTTC. Translated, it gives CASSPTTGAYEQYF.

V and J are TRBV4-1 and TRBJ2-7, with 7 positions matching TRBD1. Germline CDR1 is MGHRA and CDR2 is YSYEKL. The J segment lost 0 bases and the V segment lost 4 bases, leaving 3 bases of the junction unmatched. CDR3 length: 14 residues. CDR3 sequence reads: CASSLGDSSYEQYF. The CDR3 region has the DNA TGCGCCAGCAGCCTGGGGGACAGCTCCTACGAGCAGTACTTC.

This clone showed up just a few times. This chain links TRBV4-3 with TRBJ1-5; 9 bases match TRBD1. V trimming: 5 bases; J trimming: 0 bases; junction bases outside the gene matches: 5. Germline loops: CDR1 LGHNA, CDR2 YSLEER. The CDR3 length is 16 residues. The CDR3 spells CASSKRDRDSNQPQHF. DNA for the CDR3: TGCGCCAGCAGCAAAAGGGACAGGGATAGCAATCAGCCCCAGCATTTT.

This CDR3 is CASSLSIGQTDEQYF. CDR3 in DNA: TGTGCCAGCAGTTTATCGATTGGACAAACCGACGAGCAGTACTTC. The V gene is TRBV27, the J gene TRBJ2-7; possibly TRBD1 for D (5 bases). Per the germline V gene, CDR1 is MNHEY and CDR2 is SMNVEV (reference sequence). V gave up 0 bases and J gave up 5 bases, with 14 bases separating them. The CDR3 consists of 15 residues.

This clone was seen a handful of times. V usage is TRBV5-1 and J usage is TRBJ1-1; TRBD1 matches 7 bases. J lost 4 bases, V lost 0 bases, and 9 bases had no gene match. The length of the CDR3 is 16 residues. CDR1 and CDR2 from the germline V gene are SGHRS and YFSETQ. The CDR3 sequence is CASSLDGTDRFTEAFF. The DNA for the CDR3 is TGCGCCAGCAGCTTGGACGGGACAGACCGTTTCACTGAAGCTTTCTTT.

The DNA of the CDR3 is TGTGCCATCAGTGAGGAGGCAGCTAATCAGCCCCAGCATTTT. Amino acids: CAISEEAANQPQHF. The V call is TRBV10-3, the J call TRBJ1-5; D gene uncertain. Germline V CDR1 and CDR2: ENHRY, SYGVKD. The V end lost 2 bases, the J end lost 4 bases, and 9 bases lay between the germline ends. CDR3 length: 14 amino acids.

The chain recombines TRBV5-1 with TRBJ2-7, with 7 bases fitting TRBD1. This CDR3 comprises 14 residues. CDR1 is SGHRS, CDR2 YFSETQ, per germline. Germline trimming cut 0 bases from V and 3 bases from J; bases unmatched to any gene: 3. Here the CDR3 reads CASSLVGQYYEQYF. The CDR3, as DNA: TGCGCCAGCAGCTTGGTGGGACAGTACTACGAGCAGTACTTC.

This clone was seen only a few times. DNA for the CDR3: TGTGCCAGCAGCCCCGAGACTAGCGGATACAATGAGCAGTTCTTC. Its translation is CASSPETSGYNEQFF. J is TRBJ2-1 and V is TRBV6-4; 9 positions agree with TRBD2. J lost 4 bases, V lost 6 bases, and 7 bases had no gene match. Germline V gives CDR1 MRHNA, CDR2 SNTAGT. The CDR3 sequence is 15 residues long.

The chain couples TRBV5-4 to TRBJ2-4, with TRBD1 identical over 12 bases. The V and J ends lost 3 bases and 6 bases, in that order; junction bases with no gene match: 13. CDR1 is SGHNT, CDR2 YYREEE, per germline (reference sequence). The CDR3 has 18 amino acids. The CDR3 protein is CASSSLMNRDRGRNIQYF. In DNA, the CDR3 is TGTGCCAGCAGCTCGCTCATGAACCGGGACAGGGGGCGAAACATTCAGTACTTC.

This clone was detected a few times. The chain has TRBV28 and TRBJ2-7, with 12 bases lining up with TRBD2. V trimming: 6 bases; J trimming: 5 bases; junction bases outside the gene matches: 8. The CDR3 contains 15 residues. Germline CDR1 reads MDHEN; CDR2 reads SYDVKM. The CDR3 spells CASSTLAGGGNEQYF. DNA of the CDR3: TGTGCCAGCAGCACACTAGCGGGGGGCGGGAACGAGCAGTACTTC.

The rearrangement joins TRBV27 to TRBJ1-5, with a weak D call TRBD1 (6 bases). Trimming removed 1 base at V and 5 bases at J, with 24 bases between. The CDR3 is 19 amino acids. Germline V gene sequence: CDR1 MNHEY, CDR2 SMNVEV (reference sequence). This CDR3 reads CASSLYGNRVGAPDQPQHF. CDR3 DNA sequence: TGTGCCAGCAGTTTATACGGGAACAGGGTTGGGGCCCCTGATCAGCCCCAGCATTTT.

This clone came up a few times. V is TRBV12-5 and J is TRBJ2-7; D gene unclear. V lost 5 bases and J 1 base, leaving 9 bases between the germline ends. This CDR3 region has 13 residues. Germline V gives CDR1 LGHNT, CDR2 FRNRAP. CDR3 nucleotide sequence: TGTGCTAGTGGTCCCCCGCGGTCCTACGAGCAGTACTTC. It yields the protein CASGPPRSYEQYF.